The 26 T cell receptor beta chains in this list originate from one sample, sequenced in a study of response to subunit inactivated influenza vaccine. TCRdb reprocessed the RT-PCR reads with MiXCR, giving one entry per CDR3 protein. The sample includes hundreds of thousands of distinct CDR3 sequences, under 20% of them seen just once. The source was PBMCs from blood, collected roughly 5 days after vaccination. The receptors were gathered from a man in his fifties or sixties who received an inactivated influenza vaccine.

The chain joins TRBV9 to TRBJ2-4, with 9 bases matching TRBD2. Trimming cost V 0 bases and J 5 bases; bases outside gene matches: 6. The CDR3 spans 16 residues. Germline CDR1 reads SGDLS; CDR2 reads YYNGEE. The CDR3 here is CASSVAALAGENIQYF. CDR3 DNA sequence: TGTGCCAGCAGCGTAGCGGCGTTAGCGGGAGAAAACATTCAGTACTTC.

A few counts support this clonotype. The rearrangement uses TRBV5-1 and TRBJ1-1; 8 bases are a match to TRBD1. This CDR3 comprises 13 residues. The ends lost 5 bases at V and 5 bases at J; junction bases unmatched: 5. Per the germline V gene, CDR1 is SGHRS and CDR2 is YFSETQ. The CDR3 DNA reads TGCGCCAGCAGAGGGACAGGAAAGACTGAAGCTTTCTTT. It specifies CASRGTGKTEAFF.

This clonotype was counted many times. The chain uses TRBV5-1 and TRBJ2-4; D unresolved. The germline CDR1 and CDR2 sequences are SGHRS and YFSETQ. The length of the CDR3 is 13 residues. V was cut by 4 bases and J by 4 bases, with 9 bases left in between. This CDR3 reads CASSVTPKNIQYF. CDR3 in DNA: TGCGCCAGCAGCGTGACACCGAAAAACATTCAGTACTTC.

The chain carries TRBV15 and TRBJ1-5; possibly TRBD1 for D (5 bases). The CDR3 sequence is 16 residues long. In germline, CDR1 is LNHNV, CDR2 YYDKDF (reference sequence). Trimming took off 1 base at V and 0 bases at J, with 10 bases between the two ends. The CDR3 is CATSRGWQGSNQPQHF. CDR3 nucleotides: TGTGCCACCAGCAGAGGATGGCAGGGTAGCAATCAGCCCCAGCATTTT. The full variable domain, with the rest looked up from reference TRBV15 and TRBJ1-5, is DAMVIQNPRYQVTQFGKPVTLSCSQTLNHNVMYWYQQKSSQAPKLLFHYYDKDFNNEADTPDNFQSRRPNTSFCFLDIRSPGLGDTAMYLCATSRGWQGSNQPQHFGDGTRLSIL.

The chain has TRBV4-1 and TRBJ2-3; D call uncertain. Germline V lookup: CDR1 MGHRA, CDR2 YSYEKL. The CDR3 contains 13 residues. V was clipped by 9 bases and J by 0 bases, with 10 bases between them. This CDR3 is CASQPPSTDTQYF. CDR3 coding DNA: TGCGCCAGTCAGCCACCGAGCACAGATACGCAGTATTTT.

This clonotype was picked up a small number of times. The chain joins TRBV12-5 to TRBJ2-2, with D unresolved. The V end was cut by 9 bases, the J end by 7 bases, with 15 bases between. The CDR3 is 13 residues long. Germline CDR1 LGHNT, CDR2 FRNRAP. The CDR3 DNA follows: TGTGCTAGATCAGGAATTTCGAGCGGGGAGCTGTTTTTT. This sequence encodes CARSGISSGELFF.

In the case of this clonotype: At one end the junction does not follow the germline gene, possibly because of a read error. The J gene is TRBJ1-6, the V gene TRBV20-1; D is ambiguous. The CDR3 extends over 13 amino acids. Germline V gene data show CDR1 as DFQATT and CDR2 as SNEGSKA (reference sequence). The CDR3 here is CSASLSENSPLHF. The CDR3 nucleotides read TGCAGTGCTAGTTTATCAGAGAATTCGCCCCTCCACTTT.

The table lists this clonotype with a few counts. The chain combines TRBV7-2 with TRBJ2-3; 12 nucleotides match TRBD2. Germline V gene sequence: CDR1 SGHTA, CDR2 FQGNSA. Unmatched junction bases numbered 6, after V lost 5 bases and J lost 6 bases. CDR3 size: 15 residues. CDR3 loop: CASSTVGTSGDTQYF. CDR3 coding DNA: TGTGCCAGCAGCACCGTTGGGACTAGCGGGGATACGCAGTATTTT.

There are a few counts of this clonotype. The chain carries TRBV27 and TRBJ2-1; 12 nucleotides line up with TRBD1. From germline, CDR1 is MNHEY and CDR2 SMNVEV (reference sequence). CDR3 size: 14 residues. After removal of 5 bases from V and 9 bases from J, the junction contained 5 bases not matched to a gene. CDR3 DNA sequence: TGTGCCAGCAGTCTGGGGACAGGGGGCCTTGAGCAGTTCTTC. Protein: CASSLGTGGLEQFF.

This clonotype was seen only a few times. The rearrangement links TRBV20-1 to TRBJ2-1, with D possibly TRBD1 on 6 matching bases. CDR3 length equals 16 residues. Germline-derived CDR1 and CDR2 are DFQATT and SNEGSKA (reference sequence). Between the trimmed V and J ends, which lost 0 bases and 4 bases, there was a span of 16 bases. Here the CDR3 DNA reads TGCAGTGCTAGAGATGGCTCGGACAGCCCGTACAATGAGCAGTTCTTC. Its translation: CSARDGSDSPYNEQFF.

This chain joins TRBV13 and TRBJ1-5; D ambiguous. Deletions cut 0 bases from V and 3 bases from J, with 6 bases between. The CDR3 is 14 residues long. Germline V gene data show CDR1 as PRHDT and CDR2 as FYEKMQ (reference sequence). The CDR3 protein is CASSLGHTNQPQHF. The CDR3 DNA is TGTGCCAGCAGCTTAGGGCATACCAATCAGCCCCAGCATTTT.

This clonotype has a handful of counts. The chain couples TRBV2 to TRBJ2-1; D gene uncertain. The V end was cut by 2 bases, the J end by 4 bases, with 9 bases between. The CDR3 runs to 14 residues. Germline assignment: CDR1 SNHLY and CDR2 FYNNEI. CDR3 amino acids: CASSELGLYNEQFF. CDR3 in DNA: TGTGCCAGCAGTGAACTGGGTCTATACAATGAGCAGTTCTTC.

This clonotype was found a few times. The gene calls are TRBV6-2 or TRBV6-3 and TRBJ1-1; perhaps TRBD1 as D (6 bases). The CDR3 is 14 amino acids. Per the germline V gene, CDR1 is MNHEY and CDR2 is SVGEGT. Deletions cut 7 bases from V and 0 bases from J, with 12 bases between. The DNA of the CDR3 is TGTGCCAGCACCATGGACAGTATGAACACTGAAGCTTTCTTT. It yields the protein CASTMDSMNTEAFF.

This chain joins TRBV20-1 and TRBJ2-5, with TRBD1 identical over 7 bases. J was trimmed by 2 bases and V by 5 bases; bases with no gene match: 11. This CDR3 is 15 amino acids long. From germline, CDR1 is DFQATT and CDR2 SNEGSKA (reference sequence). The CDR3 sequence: CSAAYPWDRQETQYF. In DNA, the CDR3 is TGCAGTGCTGCCTATCCCTGGGACAGACAAGAGACCCAGTACTTC.

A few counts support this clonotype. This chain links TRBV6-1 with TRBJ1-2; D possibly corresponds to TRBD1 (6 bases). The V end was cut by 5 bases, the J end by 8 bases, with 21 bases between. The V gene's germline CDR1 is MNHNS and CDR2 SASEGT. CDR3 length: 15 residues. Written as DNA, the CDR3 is TGTGCCAGCAGTCCCCCACAGGGTTGGGGAGAAGGCTACACCTTC. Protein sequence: CASSPPQGWGEGYTF.

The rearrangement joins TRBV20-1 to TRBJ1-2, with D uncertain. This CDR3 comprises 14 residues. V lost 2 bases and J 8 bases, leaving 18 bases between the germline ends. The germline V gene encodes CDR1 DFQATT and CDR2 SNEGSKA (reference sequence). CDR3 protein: CSARSRSSGRGYTF. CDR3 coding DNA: TGCAGTGCTAGATCCCGCTCCTCAGGAAGGGGCTACACCTTC.

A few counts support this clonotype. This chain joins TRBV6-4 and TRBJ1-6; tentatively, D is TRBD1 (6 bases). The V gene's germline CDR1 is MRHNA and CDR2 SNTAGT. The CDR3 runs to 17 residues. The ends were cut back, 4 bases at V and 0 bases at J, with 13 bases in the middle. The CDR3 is CASSGSGESSYNSPLHF. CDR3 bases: TGTGCCAGCAGTGGTTCAGGGGAAAGCTCCTATAATTCACCCCTCCACTTT.

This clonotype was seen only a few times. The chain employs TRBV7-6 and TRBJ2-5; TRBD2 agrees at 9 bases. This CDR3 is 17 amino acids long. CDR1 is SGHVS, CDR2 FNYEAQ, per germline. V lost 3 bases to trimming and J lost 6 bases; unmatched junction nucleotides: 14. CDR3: CASSFGGLAGVGQTQYF. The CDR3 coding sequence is TGTGCCAGCAGCTTCGGCGGCTTAGCGGGAGTAGGGCAGACCCAGTACTTC.

The DNA for the CDR3 is TGTGCCAGCAGGACCCAGACAGCCCGAGGGGAGACCCAGTACTTC. Amino acid sequence: CASRTQTARGETQYF. The chain carries TRBV7-9 and TRBJ2-5, with D perhaps given as TRBD1 or TRBD2 (5 bases each). Trimming took 6 bases from V and 5 from J, leaving 19 bases between them. Germline lookup yields CDR1 SEHNR and CDR2 FQNEAQ (reference sequence). This CDR3 has 15 amino acids.

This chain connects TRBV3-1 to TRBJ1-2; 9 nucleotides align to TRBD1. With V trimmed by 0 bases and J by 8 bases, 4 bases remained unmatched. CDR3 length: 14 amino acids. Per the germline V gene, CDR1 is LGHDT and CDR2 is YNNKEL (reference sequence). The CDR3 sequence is CASSQEGTGYGYTF. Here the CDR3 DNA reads TGTGCCAGCAGCCAAGAAGGGACAGGGTACGGCTACACCTTC.

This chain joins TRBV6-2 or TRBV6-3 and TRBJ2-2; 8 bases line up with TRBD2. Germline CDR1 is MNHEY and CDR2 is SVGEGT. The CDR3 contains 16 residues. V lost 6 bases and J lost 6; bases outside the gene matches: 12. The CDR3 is CASSGGLGYGSGELFF. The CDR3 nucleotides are TGTGCCAGCAGCGGGGGACTAGGCTATGGCTCCGGGGAGCTGTTTTTT.

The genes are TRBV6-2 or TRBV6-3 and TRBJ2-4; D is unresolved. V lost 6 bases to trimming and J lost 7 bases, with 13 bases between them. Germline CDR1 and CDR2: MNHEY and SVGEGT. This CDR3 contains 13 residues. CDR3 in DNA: TGTGCCAGCAGACGCCCCAAGGAGAACATTCAGTACTTC. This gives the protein CASRRPKENIQYF.

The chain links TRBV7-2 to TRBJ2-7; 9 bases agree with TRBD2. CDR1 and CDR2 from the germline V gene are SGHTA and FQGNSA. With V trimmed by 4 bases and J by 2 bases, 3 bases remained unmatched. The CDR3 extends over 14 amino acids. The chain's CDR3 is CASSSGGRAYEQYF. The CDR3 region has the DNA TGTGCCAGCAGCTCGGGCGGGAGGGCCTACGAGCAGTACTTC. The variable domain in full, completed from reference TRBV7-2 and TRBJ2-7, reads GAGVSQSPSNKVTEKGKDVELRCDPISGHTALYWYRQSLGQGLEFLIYFQGNSAPDKSGLPSDRFSAERTGGSVSTLTIQRTQQEDSAVYLCASSSGGRAYEQYFGPGTRLTVT.

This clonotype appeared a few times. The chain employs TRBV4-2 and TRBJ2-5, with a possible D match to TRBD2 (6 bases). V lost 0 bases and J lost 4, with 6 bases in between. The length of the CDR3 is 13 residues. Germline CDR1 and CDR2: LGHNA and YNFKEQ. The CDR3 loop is CASSQEGGETQYF. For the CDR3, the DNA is TGTGCCAGCAGCCAAGAGGGGGGAGAGACCCAGTACTTC.

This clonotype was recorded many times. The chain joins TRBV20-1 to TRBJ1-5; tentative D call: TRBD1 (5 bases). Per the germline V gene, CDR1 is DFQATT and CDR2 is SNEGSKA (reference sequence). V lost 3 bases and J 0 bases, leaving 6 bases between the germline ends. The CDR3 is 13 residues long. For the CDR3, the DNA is TGCAGTGCTAGGGGGGATAGCAATCAGCCCCAGCATTTT. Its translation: CSARGDSNQPQHF.

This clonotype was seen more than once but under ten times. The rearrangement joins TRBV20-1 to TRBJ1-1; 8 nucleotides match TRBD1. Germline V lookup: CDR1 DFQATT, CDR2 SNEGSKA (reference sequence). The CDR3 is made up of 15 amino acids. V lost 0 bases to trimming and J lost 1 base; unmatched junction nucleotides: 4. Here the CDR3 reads CSARELGQGNTEAFF. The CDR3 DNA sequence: TGCAGTGCTAGAGAATTAGGACAGGGGAACACTGAAGCTTTCTTT.